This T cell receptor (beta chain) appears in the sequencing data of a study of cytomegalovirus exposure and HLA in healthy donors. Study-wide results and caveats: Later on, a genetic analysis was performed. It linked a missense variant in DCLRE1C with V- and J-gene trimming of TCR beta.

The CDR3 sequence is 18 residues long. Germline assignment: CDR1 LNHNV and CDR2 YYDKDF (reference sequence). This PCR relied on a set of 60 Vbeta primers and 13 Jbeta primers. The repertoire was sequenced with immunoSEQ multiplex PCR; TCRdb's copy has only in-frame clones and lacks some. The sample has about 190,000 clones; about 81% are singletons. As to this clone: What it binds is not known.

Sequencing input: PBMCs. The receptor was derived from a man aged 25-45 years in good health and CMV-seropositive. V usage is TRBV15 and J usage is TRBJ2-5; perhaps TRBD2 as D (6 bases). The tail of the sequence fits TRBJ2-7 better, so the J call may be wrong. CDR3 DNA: TGTGCCACCAGCAGAGGAGCCTCCGGGACTGAGAGCTCCTACGAGCAGTACTTC. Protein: CATSRGASGTESSYEQYF.